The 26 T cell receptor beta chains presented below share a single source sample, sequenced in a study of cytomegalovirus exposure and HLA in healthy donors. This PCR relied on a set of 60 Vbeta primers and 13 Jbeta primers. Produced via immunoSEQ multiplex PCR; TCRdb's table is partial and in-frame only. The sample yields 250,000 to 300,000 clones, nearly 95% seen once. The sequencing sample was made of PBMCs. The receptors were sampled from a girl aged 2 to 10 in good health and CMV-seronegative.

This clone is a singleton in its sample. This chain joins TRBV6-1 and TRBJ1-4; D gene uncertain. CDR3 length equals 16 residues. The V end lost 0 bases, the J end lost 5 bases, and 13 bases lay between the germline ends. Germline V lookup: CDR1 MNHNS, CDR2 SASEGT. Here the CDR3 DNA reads TGTGCCAGCAGTGAAGCGCTCCCGGGATCAAATGAAAAACTGTTTTTT. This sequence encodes CASSEALPGSNEKLFF.

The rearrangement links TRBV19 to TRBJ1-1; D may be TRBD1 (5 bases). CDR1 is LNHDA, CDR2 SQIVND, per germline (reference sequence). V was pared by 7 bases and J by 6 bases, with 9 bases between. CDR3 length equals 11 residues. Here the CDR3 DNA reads TGTGCCAGTACCGGGGGGGCTGAAGCTTTCTTT. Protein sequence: CASTGGAEAFF. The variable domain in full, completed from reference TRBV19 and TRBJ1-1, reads DGGITQSPKYLFRKEGQNVTLSCEQNLNHDAMYWYRQDPGQGLRLIYYSQIVNDFQKGDIAEGYSVSREKKESFPLTVTSAQKNPTAFYLCASTGGAEAFFGQGTRLTVV.

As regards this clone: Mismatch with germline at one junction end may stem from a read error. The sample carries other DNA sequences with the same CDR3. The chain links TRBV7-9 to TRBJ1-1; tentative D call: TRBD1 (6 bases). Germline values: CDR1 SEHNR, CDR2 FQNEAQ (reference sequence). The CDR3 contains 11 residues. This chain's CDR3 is CASQGYTEAFF. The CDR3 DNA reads TGTGCCAGCCAGGGGTACACTGAAGCCTTCTTT.

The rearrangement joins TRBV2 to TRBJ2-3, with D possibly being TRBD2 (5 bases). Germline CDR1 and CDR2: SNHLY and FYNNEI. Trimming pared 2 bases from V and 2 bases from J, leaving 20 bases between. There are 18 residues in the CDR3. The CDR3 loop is CASSESVARALNTDTQYF. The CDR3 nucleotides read TGTGCCAGCAGTGAAAGCGTCGCGAGGGCCCTCAACACAGATACGCAGTATTTT.

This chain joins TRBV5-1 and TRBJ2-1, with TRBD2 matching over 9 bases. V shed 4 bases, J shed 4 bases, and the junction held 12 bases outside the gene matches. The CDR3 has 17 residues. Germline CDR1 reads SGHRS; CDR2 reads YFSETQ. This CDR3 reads CASSPRETSGSYNEQFF. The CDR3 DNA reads TGCGCCAGCAGCCCACGAGAAACTAGCGGGTCATACAATGAGCAGTTCTTC.

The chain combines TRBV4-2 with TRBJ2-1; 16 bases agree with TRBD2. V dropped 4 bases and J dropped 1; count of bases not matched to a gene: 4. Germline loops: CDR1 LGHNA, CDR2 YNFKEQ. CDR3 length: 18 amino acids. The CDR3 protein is CASSPGTSGRASYNEQFF. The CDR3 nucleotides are TGTGCCAGCAGCCCTGGGACTAGCGGGAGGGCGTCCTACAATGAGCAGTTCTTC.

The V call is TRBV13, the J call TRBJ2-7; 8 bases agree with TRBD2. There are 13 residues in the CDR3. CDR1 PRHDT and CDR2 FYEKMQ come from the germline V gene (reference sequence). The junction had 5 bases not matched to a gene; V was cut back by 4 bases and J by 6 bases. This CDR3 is CASSSSRGGEQYF. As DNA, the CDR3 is TGTGCCAGCAGCTCCTCCCGGGGGGGCGAGCAGTACTTC.

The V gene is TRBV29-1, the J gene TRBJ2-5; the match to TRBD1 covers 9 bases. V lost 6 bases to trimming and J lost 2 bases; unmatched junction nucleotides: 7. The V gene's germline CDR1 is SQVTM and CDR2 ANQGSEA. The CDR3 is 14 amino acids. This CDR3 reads CSVRDRESQETQYF. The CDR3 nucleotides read TGCAGCGTGAGGGACAGGGAGAGTCAAGAGACCCAGTACTTC.

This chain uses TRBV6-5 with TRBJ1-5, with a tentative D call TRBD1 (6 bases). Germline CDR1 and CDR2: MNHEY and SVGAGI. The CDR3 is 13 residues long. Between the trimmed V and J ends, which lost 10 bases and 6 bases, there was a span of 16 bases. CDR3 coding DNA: TGTGCCACCACGGTCGGCAGGGGTCAGCCCCAGCATTTT. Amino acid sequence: CATTVGRGQPQHF.

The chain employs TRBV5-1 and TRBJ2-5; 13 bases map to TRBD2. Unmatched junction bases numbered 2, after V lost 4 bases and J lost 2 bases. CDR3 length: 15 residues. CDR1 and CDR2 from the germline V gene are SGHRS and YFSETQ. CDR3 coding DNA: TGCGCCAGCAGCAGACTAGCGGGAGGACAAGAGACCCAGTACTTC. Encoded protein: CASSRLAGGQETQYF.

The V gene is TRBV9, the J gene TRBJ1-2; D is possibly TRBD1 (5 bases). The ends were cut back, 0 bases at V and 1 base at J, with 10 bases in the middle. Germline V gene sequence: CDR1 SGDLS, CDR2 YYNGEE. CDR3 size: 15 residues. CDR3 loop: CASSVGSDSNYGYTF. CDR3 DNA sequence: TGTGCCAGCAGCGTAGGGAGCGACAGTAACTATGGCTACACCTTC. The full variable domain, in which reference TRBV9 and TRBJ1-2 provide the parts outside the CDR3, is DSGVTQTPKHLITATGQRVTLRCSPRSGDLSVYWYQQSLDQGLQFLIQYYNGEERAKGNILERFSAQQFPDLHSELNLSSLELGDSALYFCASSVGSDSNYGYTFGSGTRLTVV.

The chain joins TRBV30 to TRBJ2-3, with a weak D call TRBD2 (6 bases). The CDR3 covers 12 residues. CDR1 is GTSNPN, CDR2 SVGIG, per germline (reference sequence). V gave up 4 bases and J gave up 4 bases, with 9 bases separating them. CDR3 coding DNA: TGTGCCTGGACACCGGGAGCAGATACGCAGTATTTT. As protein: CAWTPGADTQYF.

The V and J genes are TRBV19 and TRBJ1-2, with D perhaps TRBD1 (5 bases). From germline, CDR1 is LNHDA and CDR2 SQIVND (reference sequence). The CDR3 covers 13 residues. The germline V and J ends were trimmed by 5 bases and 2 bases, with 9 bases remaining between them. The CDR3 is CASSDQGNYGYTF. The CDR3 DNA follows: TGTGCCAGTAGTGACCAGGGAAACTATGGCTACACCTTC.

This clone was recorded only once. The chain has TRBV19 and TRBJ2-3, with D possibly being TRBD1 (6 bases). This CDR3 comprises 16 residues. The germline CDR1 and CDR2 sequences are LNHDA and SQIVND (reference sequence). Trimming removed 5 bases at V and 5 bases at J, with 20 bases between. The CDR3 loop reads CASSSGTHQPRDTQYF. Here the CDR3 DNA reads TGTGCCAGTAGTTCGGGGACACACCAGCCGAGAGATACGCAGTATTTT.

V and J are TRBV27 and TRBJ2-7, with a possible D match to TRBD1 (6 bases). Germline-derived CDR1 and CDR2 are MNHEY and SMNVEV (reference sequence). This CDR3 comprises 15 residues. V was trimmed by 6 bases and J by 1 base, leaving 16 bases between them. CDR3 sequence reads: CASRLGAGASYEQYF. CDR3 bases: TGTGCCAGCAGGCTAGGGGCAGGGGCTTCCTACGAGCAGTACTTC.

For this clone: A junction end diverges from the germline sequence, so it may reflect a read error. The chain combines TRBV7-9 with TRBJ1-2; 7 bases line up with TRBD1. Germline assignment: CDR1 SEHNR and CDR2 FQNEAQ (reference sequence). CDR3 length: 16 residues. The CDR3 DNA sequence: TGTTCCAGCAGCTCAGACCGGACAGGACTTAACTATGGCTACACCTTC. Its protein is CSSSSDRTGLNYGYTF.

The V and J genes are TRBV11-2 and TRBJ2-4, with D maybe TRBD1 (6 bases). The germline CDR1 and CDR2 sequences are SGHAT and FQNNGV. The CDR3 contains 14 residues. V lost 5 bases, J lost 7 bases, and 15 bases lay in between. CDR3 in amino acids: CASSPIATGNIQYF. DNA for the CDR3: TGTGCCAGCAGCCCTATCGCTACAGGGAACATTCAGTACTTC.

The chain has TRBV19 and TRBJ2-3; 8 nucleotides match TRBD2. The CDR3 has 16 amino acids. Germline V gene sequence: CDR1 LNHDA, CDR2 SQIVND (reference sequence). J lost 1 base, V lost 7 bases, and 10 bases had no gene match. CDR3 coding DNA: TGTGCCAGTACGCTCGGAGCGGGAGATGGCACAGATACGCAGTATTTT. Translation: CASTLGAGDGTDTQYF.

The CDR3 nucleotides read TGTGCCAGCAGTTTACCAGGGGTAAACTATGGCTACACCTTC. The encoded protein is CASSLPGVNYGYTF. The gene calls are TRBV28 and TRBJ1-2; TRBD1 might be the D (6 bases). The germline V and J ends were trimmed by 2 bases and 2 bases, with 9 bases remaining between them. This CDR3 has 14 amino acids. The germline gives CDR1 MDHEN, CDR2 SYDVKM.

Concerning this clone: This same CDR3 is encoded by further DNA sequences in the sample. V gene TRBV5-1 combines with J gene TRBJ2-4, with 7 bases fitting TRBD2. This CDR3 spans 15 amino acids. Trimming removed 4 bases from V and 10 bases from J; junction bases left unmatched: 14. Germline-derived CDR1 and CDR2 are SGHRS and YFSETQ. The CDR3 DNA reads TGCGCCAGCAGCCCCGGGACTACCGAAAAAGCTATTCAGTACTTC. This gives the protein CASSPGTTEKAIQYF.

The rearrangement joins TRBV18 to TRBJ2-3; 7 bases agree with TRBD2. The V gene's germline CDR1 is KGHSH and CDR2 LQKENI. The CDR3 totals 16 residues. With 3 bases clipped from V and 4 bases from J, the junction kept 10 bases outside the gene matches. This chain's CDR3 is CASSPGGGSNADTQYF. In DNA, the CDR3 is TGTGCCAGCTCACCTGGTGGCGGGAGCAACGCAGATACGCAGTATTTT.

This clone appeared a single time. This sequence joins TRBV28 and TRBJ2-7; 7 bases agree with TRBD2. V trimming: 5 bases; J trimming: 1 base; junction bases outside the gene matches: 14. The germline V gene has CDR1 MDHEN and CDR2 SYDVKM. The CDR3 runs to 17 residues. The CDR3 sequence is CASSTKRAVSGSYEQYF. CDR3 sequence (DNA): TGTGCCAGCAGTACCAAGAGGGCGGTTAGCGGGTCCTACGAGCAGTACTTC.

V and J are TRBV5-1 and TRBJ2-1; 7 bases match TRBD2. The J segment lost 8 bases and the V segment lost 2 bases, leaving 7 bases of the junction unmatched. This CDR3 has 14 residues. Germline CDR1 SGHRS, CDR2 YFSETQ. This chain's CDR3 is CASSLRTGRDEQFF. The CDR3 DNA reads TGCGCCAGCAGCTTAAGGACGGGGAGGGATGAGCAGTTCTTC.

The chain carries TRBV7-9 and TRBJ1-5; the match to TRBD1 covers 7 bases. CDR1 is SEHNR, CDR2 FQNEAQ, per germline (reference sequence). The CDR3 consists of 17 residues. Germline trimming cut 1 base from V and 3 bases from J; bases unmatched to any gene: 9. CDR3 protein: CASSLEGGRGNNQPQHF. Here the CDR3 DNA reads TGTGCCAGCAGCTTAGAGGGGGGCAGGGGGAACAATCAGCCCCAGCATTTT. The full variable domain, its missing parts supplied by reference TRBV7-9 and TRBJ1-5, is DTGVSQNPRHKITKRGQNVTFRCDPISEHNRLYWYRQTLGQGPEFLTYFQNEAQLEKSRLLSDRFSAERPKGSFSTLEIQRTEQGDSAMYLCASSLEGGRGNNQPQHFGDGTRLSIL.

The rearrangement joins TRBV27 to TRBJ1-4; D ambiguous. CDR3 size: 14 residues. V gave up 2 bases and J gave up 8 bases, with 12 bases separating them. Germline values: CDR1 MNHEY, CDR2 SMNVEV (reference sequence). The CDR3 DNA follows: TGTGCCAGCAGTTTAAGCATTTTCGGGGAAAAACTGTTTTTT. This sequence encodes CASSLSIFGEKLFF.

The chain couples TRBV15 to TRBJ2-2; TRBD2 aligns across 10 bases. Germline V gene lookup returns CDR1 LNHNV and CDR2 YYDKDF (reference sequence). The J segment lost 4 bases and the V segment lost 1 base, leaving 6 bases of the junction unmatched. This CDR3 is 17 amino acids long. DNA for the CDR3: TGTGCCACCAGCAGAGTTGGACTAGCGGTAATCACCGGGGAGCTGTTTTTT. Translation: CATSRVGLAVITGELFF.